One T cell receptor beta chain is described in this entry. Some clones are missing from TCRdb's copy, which holds only in-frame ones; the method was immunoSEQ multiplex PCR. Of approximately 130,000 clones detected, 65% to 90% appear once; the ten largest clones hold about 12%. This sample was included in a study of blood T cell repertoires in COVID-19. Study-level information: Italy, Spain and the United States were the sources of the convalescent and acute COVID-19 samples.

CDR3 length: 14 residues. From germline, CDR1 is SGHVS and CDR2 FQNEAQ. Trimming cost V 2 bases and J 7 bases, with 9 bases left between them. V gene TRBV7-8 combines with J gene TRBJ1-6; unclear D gene. The sample comprised peripheral blood. This receptor was obtained from a human donor in a cohort sampled during active COVID-19. CDR3 protein: CASSLTAINSPLHF. CDR3 DNA: TGTGCCAGCAGCTTAACAGCAATAAATTCACCCCTCCACTTT.